A selection of T cell receptor beta chains follows, all from one sample in a study of T cell repertoires in cytomegalovirus infection. Each CDR3 protein is one row after TCRdb ran MiXCR on the reads. The sample holds hundreds of thousands of distinct CDR3 sequences, 35% to 45% seen once. Sample: PBMCs. The source is a human donor in good health (CMV status not recorded). Some clones in this sample may be carry-over from other donors' samples. Both conserved end residues are part of each CDR3. The D gene is left open where the match is weak. Not all rows give a size; the values are once, few, many and, for expanded clones, a class.

CDR3 DNA: TGTGCCTGCCGGGACAGGGAGGGGAACCCCCAGCATTTT
CDR3 protein: CACRDREGNPQHF
clone size: NA
J gene: TRBJ1-5
V gene: TRBV30
D gene: TRBD1

CDR3 DNA: TGTGCCAGTAGTAAACGGGACCTGGGACAGGGAGTGGCCAGCACCGGGGAGCTGTTTTTT
CDR3 protein: CASSKRDLGQGVASTGELFF
clone size: few
J gene: TRBJ2-2
V gene: TRBV19
D gene: TRBD1

CDR3 DNA: TGTGCCAGCAGCCCGGGTCGCCCGGGAGAAGATACGCAGTATTTT
CDR3 protein: CASSPGRPGEDTQYF
clone size: NA
J gene: TRBJ2-3
V gene: TRBV5-4
D gene: NA

CDR3 DNA: TGTGCCAGCAGTGACAGCGGGGGGGACTACAATGAGCAGTTCTTC
CDR3 protein: CASSDSGGDYNEQFF
clone size: many
J gene: TRBJ2-1
V gene: TRBV6-4
D gene: TRBD2

CDR3 DNA: TGCGCCAGCAGCCAAGACGGGGTAAGTGGGCAGCCCCAGCATTTT
CDR3 protein: CASSQDGVSGQPQHF
clone size: NA
J gene: TRBJ1-5
V gene: TRBV4-1
D gene: NA

CDR3 DNA: TGTGCCAGCATCTTAGGGAGGGCAGACATAGCCAAAAACATTCAGTACTTC
CDR3 protein: CASILGRADIAKNIQYF
clone size: NA
J gene: TRBJ2-4
V gene: TRBV7-6
D gene: TRBD2

CDR3 DNA: TGTGCCAGCTCACCGACTAAAGACCTCTATGGCTACAACTTC
CDR3 protein: CASSPTKDLYGYNF
clone size: NA
J gene: TRBJ1-2
V gene: TRBV18
D gene: NA

CDR3 DNA: TGTGCCAGCAGCTTACCCCAATGGGAGGCAGTGAACACTGAAGCTTTCTTT
CDR3 protein: CASSLPQWEAVNTEAFF
clone size: few
J gene: TRBJ1-1
V gene: TRBV7-8
D gene: NA

CDR3 DNA: TGTGCCAGCAGTCTCACTTGGACAGGCGCCACTGAAGCTTTCTTT
CDR3 protein: CASSLTWTGATEAFF
clone size: few
J gene: TRBJ1-1
V gene: TRBV27
D gene: TRBD1

CDR3 DNA: TGTGCCAGCAATAGACAGACAGGGCTCACCGGGGAGCTGTTTTTT
CDR3 protein: CASNRQTGLTGELFF
clone size: few
J gene: TRBJ2-2
V gene: TRBV19
D gene: TRBD1

CDR3 DNA: TGTGCCAGCAGCTTTACAGGGGGCGCTGGCACAGATACGCAGTATTTT
CDR3 protein: CASSFTGGAGTDTQYF
clone size: many
J gene: TRBJ2-3
V gene: TRBV7-2
D gene: TRBD1

CDR3 DNA: TGCAGCGTTAACGGACTAGCGGGAGGGCCTGAGCAGCTCTTC
CDR3 protein: CSVNGLAGGPEQLF
clone size: NA
J gene: TRBJ2-1
V gene: TRBV29-1
D gene: TRBD2

CDR3 DNA: TGTGCCAGCAGCAGGGACCAAGGAAATCAGCCCCAGCATTTT
CDR3 protein: CASSRDQGNQPQHF
clone size: NA
J gene: TRBJ1-5
V gene: TRBV7-9
D gene: NA

CDR3 DNA: TGTGCCAGCAGCCCAGCACTGGGGAGCTCTGGAAACACCATATATTTT
CDR3 protein: CASSPALGSSGNTIYF
clone size: NA
J gene: TRBJ1-3
V gene: TRBV14
D gene: NA

CDR3 DNA: TGTGCCAGCAGCCAAAGAGCTCGGGGTACAGATACGCAGTATTTT
CDR3 protein: CASSQRARGTDTQYF
clone size: NA
J gene: TRBJ2-3
V gene: TRBV4-2
D gene: NA

CDR3 DNA: TGTGCCAGCGAGCCGGGACTAGCGGAAGAGACCCAGTACTTC
CDR3 protein: CASEPGLAEETQYF
clone size: few
J gene: TRBJ2-5
V gene: TRBV28
D gene: TRBD2

CDR3 DNA: TGTGCCAGCAGGCTCCGAGCAGGGGGGAACACTGAAGCTTTCTTT
CDR3 protein: CASRLRAGGNTEAFF
clone size: once
J gene: TRBJ1-1
V gene: TRBV12-3/TRBV12-4
D gene: TRBD1

CDR3 DNA: TGCAGCGTTGCCAGGACTAGCGGGAGACATGAGCAGTTCTTC
CDR3 protein: CSVARTSGRHEQFF
clone size: NA
J gene: TRBJ2-1
V gene: TRBV29-1
D gene: TRBD2

CDR3 DNA: TGTGCCAGCAGGAGACAGGGATCCCCTGAAGCTTTCTTT
CDR3 protein: CASRRQGSPEAFF
clone size: NA
J gene: TRBJ1-1
V gene: TRBV14
D gene: TRBD1

CDR3 DNA: TGCAGCGTTGGACAGGGAATCTATGGCTACACCTTC
CDR3 protein: CSVGQGIYGYTF
clone size: NA
J gene: TRBJ1-2
V gene: TRBV29-1
D gene: TRBD1

CDR3 DNA: TGTGCCAGCAGCTTGCGCAGGGAGGACGAGCAGTACTTC
CDR3 protein: CASSLRREDEQYF
clone size: few
J gene: TRBJ2-7
V gene: TRBV7-8
D gene: NA

CDR3 DNA: TGTGCCAGCAGCTTATATAATAGCGGGGTCACGGCAGATACGCAGTATTTT
CDR3 protein: CASSLYNSGVTADTQYF
clone size: few
J gene: TRBJ2-3
V gene: TRBV7-2
D gene: TRBD2

CDR3 DNA: TGTGCCATCAGTGAGTCGGCTGGAACAAATCAGCCCCAGCATTTT
CDR3 protein: CAISESAGTNQPQHF
clone size: NA
J gene: TRBJ1-5
V gene: TRBV10-3
D gene: NA

CDR3 DNA: TGTGCCAGAGTGACCCCTAGTATACTGGCCTATCTGGAGACCCAGTACTTC
CDR3 protein: CARVTPSILAYLETQYF
clone size: NA
J gene: TRBJ2-5
V gene: TRBV6-5
D gene: NA

CDR3 DNA: TGTGCCACCAGCTTCCTACGACAGGCGAGCTCCTACAATGAGCAGTTCTTC
CDR3 protein: CATSFLRQASSYNEQFF
clone size: NA
J gene: TRBJ2-1
V gene: TRBV15
D gene: NA

CDR3 DNA: TGTGCCACCTCTTCGGGACAGGGGGCCTACGAGCAGTACTTC
CDR3 protein: CATSSGQGAYEQYF
clone size: NA
J gene: TRBJ2-7
V gene: TRBV24-1
D gene: TRBD1

CDR3 DNA: TGTGCCATCAATTCAGGGATCGAAGCTTTCTTT
CDR3 protein: CAINSGIEAFF
clone size: NA
J gene: TRBJ1-1
V gene: TRBV12-3/TRBV12-4
D gene: NA

CDR3 DNA: TGTGCCAGCATCTTGGAGGGATCCAATGAGCAGTTCTTC
CDR3 protein: CASILEGSNEQFF
clone size: few
J gene: TRBJ2-1
V gene: TRBV28
D gene: NA

CDR3 DNA: TGTGCCAGCAGTTACATGGGGGGAGGGAATGGCTACACCTTC
CDR3 protein: CASSYMGGGNGYTF
clone size: NA
J gene: TRBJ1-2
V gene: TRBV6-8
D gene: NA

CDR3 DNA: TGTGCCACCAGTGGGCAGGGGGCTTCTGAAGCTTTCTTT
CDR3 protein: CATSGQGASEAFF
clone size: NA
J gene: TRBJ1-1
V gene: TRBV24-1
D gene: TRBD1

CDR3 DNA: TGCAGCGTTGACTCGGGGACAGAAGAGACCCAGTACTTC
CDR3 protein: CSVDSGTEETQYF
clone size: NA
J gene: TRBJ2-5
V gene: TRBV29-1
D gene: TRBD1

CDR3 DNA: TGTGCCAGCAGCGCACAGTCTAATACGCAGTATTTT
CDR3 protein: CASSAQSNTQYF
clone size: NA
J gene: TRBJ2-3
V gene: TRBV9
D gene: NA

CDR3 DNA: TGTGCCACCAGTGATTTGCGAGGGGTCCAAGAGACCCAGTACTTC
CDR3 protein: CATSDLRGVQETQYF
clone size: NA
J gene: TRBJ2-5
V gene: TRBV24-1
D gene: NA

CDR3 DNA: TGTGCCAGCAGCACTACAGGGGCTGACACTGAAGCTTTCTTT
CDR3 protein: CASSTTGADTEAFF
clone size: NA
J gene: TRBJ1-1
V gene: TRBV7-3
D gene: TRBD1

CDR3 DNA: TGTGCCAGCAGCCAAGGGACTAGCGGGGAAAATGAGCAGTTCTTC
CDR3 protein: CASSQGTSGENEQFF
clone size: few
J gene: TRBJ2-1
V gene: TRBV4-1
D gene: TRBD2

CDR3 DNA: TGTGCCAGCTCACCACAGACAGGGAATAGCAATCAGCCCCAGCATTTT
CDR3 protein: CASSPQTGNSNQPQHF
clone size: NA
J gene: TRBJ1-5
V gene: TRBV18
D gene: TRBD1

CDR3 DNA: TGCGCCAGCAGCCAAGTAGACAGGCCGGCTAATTCACCCCTCCACTTT
CDR3 protein: CASSQVDRPANSPLHF
clone size: few
J gene: TRBJ1-6
V gene: TRBV4-1
D gene: NA

CDR3 DNA: TGTGCAAGCAGTTTTAGGTGGGAGACAGATACGCAGTATTTT
CDR3 protein: CASSFRWETDTQYF
clone size: once
J gene: TRBJ2-3
V gene: TRBV27
D gene: NA

CDR3 DNA: TGCAGTGCCCCCAGGGGCGGGGGGAACACTGAAGCTTTCTTT
CDR3 protein: CSAPRGGGNTEAFF
clone size: NA
J gene: TRBJ1-1
V gene: TRBV20-1
D gene: NA

CDR3 DNA: TGTGCCTGGACGGGACAATCGAACACTGAAGCTTTCTTT
CDR3 protein: CAWTGQSNTEAFF
clone size: NA
J gene: TRBJ1-1
V gene: TRBV30
D gene: NA

CDR3 DNA: TGCAGTGCCCGAGGGGGGATGCAGTACTTC
CDR3 protein: CSARGGMQYF
clone size: NA
J gene: TRBJ2-7
V gene: TRBV20-1
D gene: NA

CDR3 DNA: TGTGCCAGCAGCTTCCCCGACGGAAGCTCCTACGAGCAGTACTTC
CDR3 protein: CASSFPDGSSYEQYF
clone size: NA
J gene: TRBJ2-7
V gene: TRBV7-2
D gene: NA

CDR3 DNA: TGTGCCAGCAGATTCCGGGACAGGGGGGTGAACACTGAAGCTTTCTTT
CDR3 protein: CASRFRDRGVNTEAFF
clone size: NA
J gene: TRBJ1-1
V gene: TRBV6-8
D gene: TRBD1

CDR3 DNA: TGTGCCAGCACATACCAGACAGCCAGCCGAGATACGCAGTATTTT
CDR3 protein: CASTYQTASRDTQYF
clone size: NA
J gene: TRBJ2-3
V gene: TRBV2
D gene: NA

CDR3 DNA: TGCAGTGCTAACCCTAACAGGGGGAACACTGAAGCTTTCTTT
CDR3 protein: CSANPNRGNTEAFF
clone size: NA
J gene: TRBJ1-1
V gene: TRBV20-1
D gene: TRBD1

CDR3 DNA: TGTGCCAGCAGCTTAGCGGAGGACTGGGGGAGCCCCGGTCGCGGGGAGCTGTTTTTT
CDR3 protein: CASSLAEDWGSPGRGELFF
clone size: NA
J gene: TRBJ2-2
V gene: TRBV7-6
D gene: NA

CDR3 DNA: TGTGCCAGCAGTGAAGCGCTTCGCGGGTTTGGTGGCTACACCTTC
CDR3 protein: CASSEALRGFGGYTF
clone size: NA
J gene: TRBJ1-2
V gene: TRBV2
D gene: NA